Listed here is a single TCR beta chain. The antigen is undetermined. This sample is part of a study of cytomegalovirus exposure and HLA in healthy donors. The CDR3 runs to 19 residues. PCR was performed using 60 Vbeta and 13 Jbeta primers. Produced via immunoSEQ multiplex PCR; TCRdb's table is partial and in-frame only. Counted here are 100,000 to 150,000 clones, approximately 80% occurring once; the ten biggest clones make up 0.2% to 0.3%. General study findings and limits: Several V segments, TRBV6-2 and TRBV6-3 among them, could not be told apart and were dropped. Reported performance of the classifier showed diagnosis of cytomegalovirus status with high specificity and sensitivity.

The chain couples TRBV21-1 to TRBJ2-2; the tabulated D call, TRBD1, remains unverified against the DNA. TRBV21-1 is reported as a pseudogene. Sequencing was performed on PBMCs. The receptor comes from a middle-aged man in good health and CMV-seronegative. The CDR3 coding sequence is TGTGCCAGCAGCAAAGTTAATGGGACATACGACAAAAACACCGGGGAGCTGTTTTTT. It specifies CASSKVNGTYDKNTGELFF.